Following are 29 T cell receptor beta chains from one sample sequenced in a study of response to subunit inactivated influenza vaccine listed by TCRdb under 2018. Library generation was performed with RT-PCR. Sequenced on an Illumina HiSeq 2500. TCRdb reran the public reads through fastp at Q25 and MiXCR, keeping productive beta chains. Each record represents a unique CDR3 protein, reported with the most common genes and DNA among its rows. The sample records some 800,000 distinct CDR3 sequences, about 20% of which are singletons. The ten largest make up 10% to 13% of the sample. The specimen was PBMCs from blood, collected 5 to 6 days after vaccination. These receptors were obtained from a man between 45 and 60 years old who received an inactivated influenza vaccine. Donor details come from another sample of the same person, matched by shared clones.

This clonotype showed up just a few times. V is TRBV9 and J is TRBJ2-1, with TRBD2 identical over 10 bases. CDR3 length equals 17 residues. The germline V gene has CDR1 SGDLS and CDR2 YYNGEE. V lost 4 bases to trimming and J lost 8 bases; unmatched junction nucleotides: 15. CDR3 sequence: CASSPWGVASGSDEQFF. The CDR3 nucleotides are TGTGCCAGCAGCCCATGGGGGGTGGCTAGCGGGAGTGATGAGCAGTTCTTC.

This clonotype was observed a handful of times. The V and J genes are TRBV6-2 or TRBV6-3 and TRBJ2-1; D may be TRBD1 (6 bases). The CDR3 loop spans 14 amino acids. V lost 2 bases and J 5 bases, leaving 10 bases between the germline ends. Germline-derived CDR1 and CDR2 are MNHEY and SVGEGT. The CDR3 loop reads CASSYQGKHNEQFF. The CDR3 DNA sequence: TGTGCCAGCAGTTACCAGGGGAAACACAATGAGCAGTTCTTC.

The chain has TRBV7-9 and TRBJ1-1; maybe TRBD1 (6 bases). This CDR3 contains 14 residues. V was cut by 1 base and J by 4 bases, with 10 bases left in between. Germline values: CDR1 SEHNR, CDR2 FQNEAQ (reference sequence). The CDR3 DNA reads TGTGCCAGCAGCTTAGTTGCAGGGGCCACTGAAGCTTTCTTT. Protein product: CASSLVAGATEAFF.

This clonotype was seen a few times. CDR3 amino acids: CASGNRDSDLVGEQFF. CDR3 in DNA: TGTGCTAGTGGCAACCGGGACTCCGATTTGGTGGGTGAGCAGTTCTTC. The chain joins TRBV12-5 to TRBJ2-1; possibly TRBD2 for D (6 bases). Trimming stripped 6 bases from V and 9 bases from J, with 24 bases between. Germline V gives CDR1 LGHNT, CDR2 FRNRAP. The CDR3 runs 16 residues. Combining the CDR3 with reference TRBV12-5 and TRBJ2-1 gives the whole variable domain DARVTQTPRHKVTEMGQEVTMRCQPILGHNTVFWYRQTMMQGLELLAYFRNRAPLDDSGMPKDRFSAEMPDATLATLKIQPSEPRDSAVYFCASGNRDSDLVGEQFFGPGTRLTVL.

This clonotype was observed a handful of times. The chain is built from TRBV6-5 and TRBJ2-7, with D tentatively TRBD1 (5 bases). Germline V gene lookup returns CDR1 MNHEY and CDR2 SVGAGI. The CDR3 totals 13 residues. The ends were cut back, 8 bases at V and 3 bases at J, with 14 bases in the middle. The DNA of the CDR3 is TGTGCCAGCTGTACTTCGACAGACTACGAGCAGTACTTC. Encoded protein: CASCTSTDYEQYF.

There are many counts of this clonotype. The rearrangement uses TRBV9 and TRBJ2-1; TRBD2 agrees at 13 bases. Per germline, CDR1 SGDLS and CDR2 YYNGEE. The CDR3 is 15 residues long. Trimming took 3 bases from V and 5 from J; bases not matched to a gene: 2. The CDR3 protein is CASSGTSGSDNEQFF. The DNA for the CDR3 is TGTGCCAGCAGCGGGACTAGCGGGAGTGACAATGAGCAGTTCTTC.

The gene calls are TRBV7-2 and TRBJ1-4; no definite D call. This CDR3 spans 13 amino acids. The germline gives CDR1 SGHTA, CDR2 FQGNSA. Trimming pared 1 base from V and 8 bases from J, leaving 8 bases between. CDR3 loop: CASSLGSREKLFF. Written as DNA, the CDR3 is TGTGCCAGCAGCTTAGGGTCGCGAGAAAAACTGTTTTTT.

The chain links TRBV5-1 to TRBJ2-1, with D unresolved. CDR1 SGHRS and CDR2 YFSETQ come from the germline V gene. The CDR3 is made up of 13 amino acids. With 0 bases removed from V and 4 bases from J, the gap between germline ends came to 5 bases. The CDR3 nucleotides are TGCGCCAGCAGCTTGGTCGCTTACAATGAGCAGTTCTTC. Residues: CASSLVAYNEQFF.

CDR3: CAITAGLAGDYEQYF. In DNA, the CDR3 is TGTGCCATCACGGCCGGACTAGCGGGAGATTACGAGCAGTACTTC. This chain connects TRBV10-3 to TRBJ2-7; 13 bases fit TRBD2. CDR1 and CDR2 from the germline V gene are ENHRY and SYGVKD. J gave up 4 bases and V 7 bases, and 7 bases lay outside the gene matches. This CDR3 is 15 amino acids long.

The chain employs TRBV6-1 and TRBJ2-5, with a weak D call TRBD2 (5 bases). Trimming removed 6 bases at V and 1 base at J, with 15 bases between. This CDR3 has 15 amino acids. CDR1 is MNHNS, CDR2 SASEGT, per germline. The CDR3 DNA sequence: TGTGCCAGCAGACCAACAACGGGATCCCAAGAGACCCAGTACTTC. Translated: CASRPTTGSQETQYF.

At least ten counts were recorded for this clonotype. Compared with germline, one end of the junction differs, possibly owing to a read error. The V gene is TRBV5-1, the J gene TRBJ2-3; D uncertain. The germline CDR1 and CDR2 sequences are SGHRS and YFSETQ. This CDR3 has 12 amino acids. The CDR3 region has the DNA TGTGCCAGCAGACTTAGCACAGATACGCAGTATTTT. This sequence encodes CASRLSTDTQYF. Drawing the rest from reference TRBV5-1 and TRBJ2-3, the complete variable domain is KAGVTQTPRYLIKTRGQQVTLSCSPISGHRSVSWYQQTPGQGLQFLFEYFSETQRNKGNFPGRFSGRQFSNSRSEMNVSTLELGDSALYLCASRLSTDTQYFGPGTRLTVL.

The V and J genes are TRBV20-1 and TRBJ2-5; TRBD2 agrees at 7 bases. This CDR3 comprises 14 residues. Looked up from germline, CDR1 is DFQATT and CDR2 is SNEGSKA (reference sequence). The V gene end was trimmed by 6 bases and the J gene end by 4 bases; junction bases not matched to a gene: 11. The CDR3 spells CSAAGGGPRETQYF. Written as DNA, the CDR3 is TGCAGTGCCGCCGGGGGAGGGCCAAGAGAGACCCAGTACTTC.

The chain links TRBV7-9 to TRBJ2-6, with D maybe TRBD1 (5 bases). Germline-derived CDR1 and CDR2 are SEHNR and FQNEAQ (reference sequence). V was pared by 4 bases and J by 4 bases, with 11 bases between. The CDR3 totals 15 residues. The CDR3 reads CASSSQGTGANVLTF. The CDR3 DNA reads TGTGCCAGCAGCTCTCAGGGTACCGGGGCCAACGTCCTGACTTTC.

The table lists this clonotype with a few counts. V is TRBV27 and J is TRBJ2-3; 9 bases align to TRBD2. CDR1 and CDR2 from the germline V gene are MNHEY and SMNVEV (reference sequence). J gave up 2 bases and V 6 bases, and 6 bases lay outside the gene matches. The CDR3 consists of 15 residues. CDR3 sequence reads: CASSLSGGDTDTQYF. The DNA of the CDR3 is TGTGCCAGCAGCCTTAGCGGGGGAGACACAGATACGCAGTATTTT.

This clonotype was seen only a few times. The rearrangement links TRBV2 to TRBJ1-1, with TRBD1 matching over 8 bases. Looked up from germline, CDR1 is SNHLY and CDR2 is FYNNEI. The CDR3 is 14 residues long. V shed 5 bases, J shed 3 bases, and the junction held 5 bases outside the gene matches. The CDR3 loop reads CASSTVDRDTEAFF. The CDR3 DNA follows: TGTGCCAGCAGTACCGTGGACAGGGACACTGAAGCTTTCTTT. Full variable domain (remainder filled in from reference TRBV2 and TRBJ1-1): EPEVTQTPSHQVTQMGQEVILRCVPISNHLYFYWYRQILGQKVEFLVSFYNNEISEKSEIFDDQFSVERPDGSNFTLKIRSTKLEDSAMYFCASSTVDRDTEAFFGQGTRLTVV.

This clonotype was observed a handful of times. The V and J genes are TRBV5-1 and TRBJ2-2; a possible D gene is TRBD1 (6 bases). From germline, CDR1 is SGHRS and CDR2 YFSETQ. The CDR3 consists of 21 residues. Trimming cost V 0 bases and J 0 bases, with 24 bases left between them. In DNA, the CDR3 is TGCGCCAGCAGCTTGGTGGGGGCCGCAGCGGCCCTATACTCGAACACCGGGGAGCTGTTTTTT. Encoded protein: CASSLVGAAAALYSNTGELFF.

There are many counts of this clonotype. CDR3 amino acids: CASSRGLAGGNEQFF. The CDR3 DNA sequence: TGCGCCAGCAGCCGTGGACTAGCGGGGGGAAATGAGCAGTTCTTC. The V gene is TRBV4-1, the J gene TRBJ2-1, with TRBD2 matching over 14 bases. Germline loops: CDR1 MGHRA, CDR2 YSYEKL. The CDR3 has 15 residues. J lost 7 bases, V lost 4 bases, and 3 bases had no gene match.

This clonotype turned up a few times. This sequence joins TRBV6-2 or TRBV6-3 and TRBJ2-7, with TRBD2 identical over 13 bases. The CDR3 loop spans 17 amino acids. Trimming took 6 bases from V and 0 from J; bases not matched to a gene: 8. CDR1 and CDR2 from the germline V gene are MNHEY and SVGEGT. CDR3 loop: CASSRLAGGISSYEQYF. The CDR3 DNA follows: TGTGCCAGCAGCAGACTAGCGGGAGGAATTAGCTCCTACGAGCAGTACTTC.

This clonotype came up a few times. V and J are TRBV27 and TRBJ2-7, with a possible D match to TRBD1 (6 bases). Germline V gives CDR1 MNHEY, CDR2 SMNVEV (reference sequence). The CDR3 is 15 amino acids. V dropped 7 bases and J dropped 3 bases, with 19 bases sitting between them. CDR3 DNA sequence: TGTGCCAGCATCCTTTCAGGGGTTGGTAGCTACGAGCAGTACTTC. Protein product: CASILSGVGSYEQYF.

There are many counts of this clonotype. The chain carries TRBV12-3 or TRBV12-4 and TRBJ1-2, with TRBD1 matching over 8 bases. Trimming at V came to 6 bases and at J to 7 bases, leaving 10 bases not matched to a gene. The CDR3 covers 14 residues. The CDR3 nucleotides are TGTGCCAGCAGACCAAACGGACAGGGTTTTGGCTACACCTTC. Protein sequence: CASRPNGQGFGYTF.

The chain employs TRBV20-1 and TRBJ2-7; 10 positions agree with TRBD2. This CDR3 contains 14 residues. CDR1 is DFQATT, CDR2 SNEGSKA, per germline (reference sequence). V was pared by 4 bases and J by 4 bases, with 7 bases of the junction left unmatched. CDR3 in DNA: TGCAGTGCTAACAGCGGGGGGGCATTTTACGAGCAGTACTTC. Translation: CSANSGGAFYEQYF.

The chain recombines TRBV7-3 with TRBJ2-7; TRBD1 might be the D (5 bases). The germline V gene encodes CDR1 SGHTA and CDR2 FQGTGA. Between the trimmed V and J ends, which lost 3 bases and 6 bases, there was a span of 12 bases. The CDR3 consists of 13 residues. CDR3 amino acids: CASSFEPGSEQYF. CDR3 DNA sequence: TGTGCCAGCAGCTTCGAACCAGGGTCCGAGCAGTACTTC.

This clonotype was counted between two and nine times. The chain carries TRBV10-3 and TRBJ2-3; a weak D match, TRBD1 (5 bases). V was cut by 3 bases and J by 4 bases, with 8 bases left in between. Germline lookup yields CDR1 ENHRY and CDR2 SYGVKD. The CDR3 consists of 13 residues. The CDR3 protein is CAISDQGSDTQYF. CDR3 nucleotides: TGTGCCATCAGTGACCAGGGTTCAGATACGCAGTATTTT.

The gene calls are TRBV5-8 and TRBJ2-7, with TRBD1 matching over 7 bases. Germline CDR1 SGHTS, CDR2 YDEGEE. The CDR3 totals 15 residues. V was pared by 0 bases and J by 3 bases, with 6 bases of the junction left unmatched. CDR3 DNA: TGTGCCAGCAGCTTGGTGGGGACAGTGGTCTACGAGCAGTACTTC. Translation gives CASSLVGTVVYEQYF.

The rearrangement uses TRBV12-3 or TRBV12-4 and TRBJ2-7, with D perhaps being TRBD1 or TRBD2 (5 bases each). This CDR3 comprises 15 residues. Trimming cost V 8 bases and J 3 bases, with 20 bases left between them. The CDR3 DNA sequence: TGTGCCAGCTCCTATTGGGGTCCTGGGGGCTACGAGCAGTACTTC. Translation: CASSYWGPGGYEQYF.

The chain couples TRBV7-9 to TRBJ2-2, with D possibly TRBD2 on 5 matching bases. The CDR3 consists of 13 residues. Trimming took 6 bases from V and 7 from J, leaving 12 bases between them. Germline loops: CDR1 SEHNR, CDR2 FQNEAQ (reference sequence). CDR3 amino acids: CASRPTSLGELFF. CDR3 DNA sequence: TGTGCCAGCAGACCCACTAGTCTCGGGGAGCTGTTTTTT.

The chain employs TRBV11-2 and TRBJ2-2; D assignment may be TRBD1 or TRBD2 (5 bases each). The V gene's germline CDR1 is SGHAT and CDR2 FQNNGV. The V and J ends lost 3 bases and 4 bases respectively, with 12 bases between them. This CDR3 has 15 residues. Here the CDR3 reads CASSFGTASTGELFF. CDR3 coding DNA: TGTGCCAGCAGCTTCGGGACGGCATCCACCGGGGAGCTGTTTTTT.

The chain uses TRBV25-1 and TRBJ1-2; D is unresolved. With 10 bases removed from V and 5 bases from J, the gap between germline ends came to 14 bases. CDR3 length: 12 residues. Germline CDR1 MGHDK, CDR2 SYGVNS. In nucleotides, the CDR3 is TGTGCCACCCTACGAGGGTCTTATGGCTACACCTTC. It specifies CATLRGSYGYTF.

This clonotype was counted between two and nine times. The J gene is TRBJ2-1, the V gene TRBV29-1; D is uncertain. Trimming took off 6 bases at V and 5 bases at J, with 11 bases between the two ends. The CDR3 is 12 amino acids. From germline, CDR1 is SQVTM and CDR2 ANQGSEA. The CDR3 loop is CSVGDGDNEQFF. The CDR3 region has the DNA TGCAGCGTAGGTGATGGGGACAATGAGCAGTTCTTC.